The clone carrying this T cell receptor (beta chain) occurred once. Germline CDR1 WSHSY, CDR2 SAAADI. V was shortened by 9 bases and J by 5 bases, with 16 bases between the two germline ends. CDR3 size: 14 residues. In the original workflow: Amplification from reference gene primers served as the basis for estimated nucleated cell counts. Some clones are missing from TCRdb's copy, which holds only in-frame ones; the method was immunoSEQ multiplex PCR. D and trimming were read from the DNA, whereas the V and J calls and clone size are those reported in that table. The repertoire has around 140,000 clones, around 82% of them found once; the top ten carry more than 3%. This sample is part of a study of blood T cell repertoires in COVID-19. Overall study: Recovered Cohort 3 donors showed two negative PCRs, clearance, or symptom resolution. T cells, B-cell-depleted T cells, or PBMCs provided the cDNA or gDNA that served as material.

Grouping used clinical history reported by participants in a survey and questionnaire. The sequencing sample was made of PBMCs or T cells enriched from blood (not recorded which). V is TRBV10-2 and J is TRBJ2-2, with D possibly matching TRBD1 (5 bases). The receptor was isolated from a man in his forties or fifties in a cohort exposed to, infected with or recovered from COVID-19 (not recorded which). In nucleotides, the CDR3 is TGCGCCAGTAGTAAAGGGGTGCTAACCGGGGAGCTGTTTTTT. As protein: CASSKGVLTGELFF.